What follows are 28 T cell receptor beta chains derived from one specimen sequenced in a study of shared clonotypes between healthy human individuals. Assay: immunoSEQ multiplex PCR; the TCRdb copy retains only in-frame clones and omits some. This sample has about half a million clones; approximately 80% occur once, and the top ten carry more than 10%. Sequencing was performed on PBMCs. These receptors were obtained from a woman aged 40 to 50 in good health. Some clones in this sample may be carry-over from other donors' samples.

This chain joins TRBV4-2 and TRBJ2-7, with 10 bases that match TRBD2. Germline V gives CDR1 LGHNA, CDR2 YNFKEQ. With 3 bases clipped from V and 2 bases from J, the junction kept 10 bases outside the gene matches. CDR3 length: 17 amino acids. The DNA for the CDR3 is TGTGCCAGCAGCCACCGCCCCAGCGGGAGGGTTCCCTACGAGCAGTACTTC. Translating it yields CASSHRPSGRVPYEQYF.

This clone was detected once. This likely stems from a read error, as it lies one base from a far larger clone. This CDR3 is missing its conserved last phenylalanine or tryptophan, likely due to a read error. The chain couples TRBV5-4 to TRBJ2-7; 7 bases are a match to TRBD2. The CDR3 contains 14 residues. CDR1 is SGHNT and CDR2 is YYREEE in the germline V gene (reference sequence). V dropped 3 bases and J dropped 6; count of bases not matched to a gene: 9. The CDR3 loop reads CASSWPGLSPEQYL. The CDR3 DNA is TGTGCCAGCAGCTGGCCGGGACTATCTCCCGAGCAGTACCTC.

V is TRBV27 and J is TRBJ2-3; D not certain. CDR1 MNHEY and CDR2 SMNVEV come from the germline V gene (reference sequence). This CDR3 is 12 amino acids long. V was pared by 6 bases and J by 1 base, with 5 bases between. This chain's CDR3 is CASSHRTDTQYF. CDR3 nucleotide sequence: TGTGCCAGCAGCCACCGCACAGATACGCAGTATTTT.

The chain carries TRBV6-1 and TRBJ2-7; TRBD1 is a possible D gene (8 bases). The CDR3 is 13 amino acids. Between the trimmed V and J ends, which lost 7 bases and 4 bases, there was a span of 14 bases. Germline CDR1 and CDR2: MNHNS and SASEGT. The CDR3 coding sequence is TGTGCCAGCACCACAGGGGGGGATTACGAGCAGTACTTC. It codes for CASTTGGDYEQYF.

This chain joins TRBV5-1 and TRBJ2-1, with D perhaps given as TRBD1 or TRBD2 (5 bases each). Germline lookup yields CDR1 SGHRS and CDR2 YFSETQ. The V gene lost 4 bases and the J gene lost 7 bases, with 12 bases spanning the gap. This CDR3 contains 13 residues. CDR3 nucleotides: TGCGCCAGCAGCCCCGGGACCGATAATGAGCAGTTCTTC. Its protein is CASSPGTDNEQFF. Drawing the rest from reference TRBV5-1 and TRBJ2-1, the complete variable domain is KAGVTQTPRYLIKTRGQQVTLSCSPISGHRSVSWYQQTPGQGLQFLFEYFSETQRNKGNFPGRFSGRQFSNSRSEMNVSTLELGDSALYLCASSPGTDNEQFFGPGTRLTVL.

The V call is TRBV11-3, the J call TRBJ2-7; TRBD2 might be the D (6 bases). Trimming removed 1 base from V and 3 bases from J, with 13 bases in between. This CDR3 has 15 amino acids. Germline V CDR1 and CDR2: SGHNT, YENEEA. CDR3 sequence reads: CASSLGPTSYYEQYF. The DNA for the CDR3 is TGTGCCAGCAGCTTAGGCCCCACTAGCTACTACGAGCAGTACTTC.

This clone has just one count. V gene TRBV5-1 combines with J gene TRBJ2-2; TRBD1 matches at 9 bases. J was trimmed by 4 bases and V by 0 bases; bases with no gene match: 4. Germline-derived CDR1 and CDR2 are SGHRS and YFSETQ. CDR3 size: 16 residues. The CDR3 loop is CASSLDRGPGTGELFF. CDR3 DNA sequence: TGCGCCAGCAGCTTGGACAGGGGGCCAGGCACCGGGGAGCTGTTTTTT.

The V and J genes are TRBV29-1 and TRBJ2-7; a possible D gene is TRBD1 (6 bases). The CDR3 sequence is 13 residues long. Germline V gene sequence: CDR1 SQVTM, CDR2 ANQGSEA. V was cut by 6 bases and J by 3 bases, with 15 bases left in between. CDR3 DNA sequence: TGCAGCGTCCAGGGAAGGGGGAACTACGAGCAGTACTTC. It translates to CSVQGRGNYEQYF.

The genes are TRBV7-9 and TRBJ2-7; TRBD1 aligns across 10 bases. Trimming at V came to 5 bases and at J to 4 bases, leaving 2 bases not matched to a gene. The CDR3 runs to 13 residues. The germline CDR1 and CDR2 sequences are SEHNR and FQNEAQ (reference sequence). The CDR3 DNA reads TGTGCCAGCAGCCGGGGACAGGGGTACGAGCAGTACTTC. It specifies CASSRGQGYEQYF.

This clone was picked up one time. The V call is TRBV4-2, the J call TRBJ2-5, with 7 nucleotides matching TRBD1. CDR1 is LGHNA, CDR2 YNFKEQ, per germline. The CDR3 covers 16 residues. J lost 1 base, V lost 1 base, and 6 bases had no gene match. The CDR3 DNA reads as TGTGCCAGCAGCCAAGGGGGGACAGAGTTCCAAGAGACCCAGTACTTC. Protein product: CASSQGGTEFQETQYF.

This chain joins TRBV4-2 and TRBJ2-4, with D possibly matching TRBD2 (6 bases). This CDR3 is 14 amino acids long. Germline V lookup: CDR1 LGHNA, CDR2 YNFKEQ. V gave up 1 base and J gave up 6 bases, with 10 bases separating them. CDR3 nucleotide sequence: TGTGCCAGCAGCCAAGGGGACTCAAGAAACATTCAGTACTTC. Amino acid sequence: CASSQGDSRNIQYF.

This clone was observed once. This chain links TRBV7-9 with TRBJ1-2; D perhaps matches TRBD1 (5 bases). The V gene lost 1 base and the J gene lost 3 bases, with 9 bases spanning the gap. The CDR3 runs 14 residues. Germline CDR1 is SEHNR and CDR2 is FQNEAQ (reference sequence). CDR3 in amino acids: CASSLDGTDYGYTF. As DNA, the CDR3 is TGTGCCAGCAGCTTAGACGGGACTGACTATGGCTACACCTTC.

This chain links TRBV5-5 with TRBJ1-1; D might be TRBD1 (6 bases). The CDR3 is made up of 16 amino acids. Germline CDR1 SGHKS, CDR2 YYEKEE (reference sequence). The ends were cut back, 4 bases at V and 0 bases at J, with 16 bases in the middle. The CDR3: CASSPGVRGLNTEAFF. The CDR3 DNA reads TGTGCCAGCAGCCCCGGTGTTCGGGGGCTGAACACTGAAGCTTTCTTT.

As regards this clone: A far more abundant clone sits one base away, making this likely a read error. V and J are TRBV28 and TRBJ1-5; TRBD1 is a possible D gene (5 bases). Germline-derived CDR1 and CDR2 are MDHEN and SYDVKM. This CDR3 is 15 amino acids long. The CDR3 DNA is TGTGCCGGCAGTATCCAGGACACTAGCAATCAGCCCCAGCATTTT. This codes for CAGSIQDTSNQPQHF.

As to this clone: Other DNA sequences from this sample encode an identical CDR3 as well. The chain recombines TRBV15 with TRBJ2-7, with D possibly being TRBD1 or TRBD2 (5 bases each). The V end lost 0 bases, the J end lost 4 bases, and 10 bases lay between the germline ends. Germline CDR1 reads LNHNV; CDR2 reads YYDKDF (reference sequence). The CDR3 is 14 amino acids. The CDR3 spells CATSRDRGRYEQYF. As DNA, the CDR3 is TGTGCCACCAGCAGAGATCGGGGACGATACGAGCAGTACTTC.

CDR3 sequence reads: CASRKVDYYSNQPQHF. In DNA form, the CDR3 reads TGTGCCAGCCGCAAGGTGGATTATTATAGCAATCAGCCCCAGCATTTT. This rearrangement joins TRBV28 to TRBJ1-5; D gene unclear. This CDR3 has 16 amino acids. Trimming shortened V by 8 bases and J by 0 bases, and 17 bases separated the two germline ends. CDR1 and CDR2 from the germline V gene are MDHEN and SYDVKM.

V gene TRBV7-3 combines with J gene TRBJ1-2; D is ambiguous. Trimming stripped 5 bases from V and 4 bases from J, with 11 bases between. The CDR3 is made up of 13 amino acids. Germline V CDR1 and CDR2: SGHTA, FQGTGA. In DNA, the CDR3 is TGTGCCAGCAGCAAGGAAACCGGCTATGGCTACACCTTC. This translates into CASSKETGYGYTF.

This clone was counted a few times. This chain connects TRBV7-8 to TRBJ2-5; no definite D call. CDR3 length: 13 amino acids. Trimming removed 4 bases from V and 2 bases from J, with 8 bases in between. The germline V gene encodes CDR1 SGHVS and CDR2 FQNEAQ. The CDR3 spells CASSSRRQETQYF. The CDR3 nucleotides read TGTGCCAGCAGCTCCCGCAGGCAAGAGACCCAGTACTTC.

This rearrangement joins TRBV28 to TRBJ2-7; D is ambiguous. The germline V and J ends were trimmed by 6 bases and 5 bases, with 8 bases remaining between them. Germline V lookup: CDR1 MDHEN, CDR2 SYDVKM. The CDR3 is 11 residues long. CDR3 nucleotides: TGTGCCAGCAGGAGGAACCACGAGCAGTACTTC. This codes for CASRRNHEQYF.

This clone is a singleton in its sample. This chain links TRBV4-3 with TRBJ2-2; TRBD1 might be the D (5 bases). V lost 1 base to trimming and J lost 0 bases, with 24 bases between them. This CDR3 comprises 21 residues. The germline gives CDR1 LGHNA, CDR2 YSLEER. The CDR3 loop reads CASSQVNSYRLAGPNTGELFF. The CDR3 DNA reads TGCGCCAGCAGCCAAGTAAATTCATACCGCCTCGCAGGGCCGAACACCGGGGAGCTGTTTTTT.

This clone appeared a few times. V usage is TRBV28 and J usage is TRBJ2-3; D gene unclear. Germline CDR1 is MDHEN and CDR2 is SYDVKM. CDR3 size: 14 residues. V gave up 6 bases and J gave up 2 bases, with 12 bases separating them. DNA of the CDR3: TGTGCCAGCAGATCCGGTGGGCCCACAGATACGCAGTATTTT. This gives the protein CASRSGGPTDTQYF.

CDR3 sequence (DNA): TGTGCCAGCAGCCACGGGCCTAGCGGGAGGGCCAGGAGTGAGACCCAGTACTTC. The encoded protein is CASSHGPSGRARSETQYF. This sequence joins TRBV7-9 and TRBJ2-5, with TRBD2 matching over 12 bases. In germline, CDR1 is SEHNR, CDR2 FQNEAQ (reference sequence). V dropped 5 bases and J dropped 5; count of bases not matched to a gene: 15. The length of the CDR3 is 18 residues.

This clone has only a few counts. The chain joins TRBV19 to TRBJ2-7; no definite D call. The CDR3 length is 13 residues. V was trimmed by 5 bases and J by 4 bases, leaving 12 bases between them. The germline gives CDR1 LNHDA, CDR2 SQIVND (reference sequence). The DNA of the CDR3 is TGTGCCAGTAGTCGGCAGGCCTTTTACGAGCAGTACTTC. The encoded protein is CASSRQAFYEQYF.

The CDR3 is CASSVGGGGLYEKLFF. CDR3 nucleotides: TGTGCCAGCAGCGTAGGAGGGGGCGGTCTCTATGAAAAACTGTTTTTT. This rearrangement joins TRBV9 to TRBJ1-4; 7 bases fit TRBD1. The V segment lost 0 bases and the J segment 6 bases; nucleotides outside the gene matches: 8. Germline values: CDR1 SGDLS, CDR2 YYNGEE. This CDR3 spans 16 amino acids.

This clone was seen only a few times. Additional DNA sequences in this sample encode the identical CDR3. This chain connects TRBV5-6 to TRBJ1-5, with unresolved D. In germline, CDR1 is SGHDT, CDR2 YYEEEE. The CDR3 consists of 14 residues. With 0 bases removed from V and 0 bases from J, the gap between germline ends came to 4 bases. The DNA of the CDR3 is TGTGCCAGCAGCTTGGAAAGTAGCAATCAGCCCCAGCATTTT. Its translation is CASSLESSNQPQHF.

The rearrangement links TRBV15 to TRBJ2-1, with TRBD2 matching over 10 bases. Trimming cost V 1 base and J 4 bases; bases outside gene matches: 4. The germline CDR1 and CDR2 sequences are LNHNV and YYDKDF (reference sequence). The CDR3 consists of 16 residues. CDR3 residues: CATSRALAGAYNEQFF. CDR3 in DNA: TGTGCCACCAGCAGAGCCCTAGCGGGAGCATACAATGAGCAGTTCTTC. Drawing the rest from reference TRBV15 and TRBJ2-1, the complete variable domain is DAMVIQNPRYQVTQFGKPVTLSCSQTLNHNVMYWYQQKSSQAPKLLFHYYDKDFNNEADTPDNFQSRRPNTSFCFLDIRSPGLGDTAMYLCATSRALAGAYNEQFFGPGTRLTVL.

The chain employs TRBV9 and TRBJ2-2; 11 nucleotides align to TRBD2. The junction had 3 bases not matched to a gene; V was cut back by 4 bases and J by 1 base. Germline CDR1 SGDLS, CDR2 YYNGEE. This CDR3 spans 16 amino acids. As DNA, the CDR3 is TGTGCCAGCAGCCCGGGACTAGCGGTGAACACCGGGGAGCTGTTTTTT. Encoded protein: CASSPGLAVNTGELFF.

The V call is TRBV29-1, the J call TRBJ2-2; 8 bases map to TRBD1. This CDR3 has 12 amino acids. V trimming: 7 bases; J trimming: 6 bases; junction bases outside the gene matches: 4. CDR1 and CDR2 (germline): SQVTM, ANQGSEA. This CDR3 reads CSGNRGAGELFF. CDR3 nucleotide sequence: TGCAGCGGTAACAGGGGGGCCGGGGAGCTGTTTTTT.